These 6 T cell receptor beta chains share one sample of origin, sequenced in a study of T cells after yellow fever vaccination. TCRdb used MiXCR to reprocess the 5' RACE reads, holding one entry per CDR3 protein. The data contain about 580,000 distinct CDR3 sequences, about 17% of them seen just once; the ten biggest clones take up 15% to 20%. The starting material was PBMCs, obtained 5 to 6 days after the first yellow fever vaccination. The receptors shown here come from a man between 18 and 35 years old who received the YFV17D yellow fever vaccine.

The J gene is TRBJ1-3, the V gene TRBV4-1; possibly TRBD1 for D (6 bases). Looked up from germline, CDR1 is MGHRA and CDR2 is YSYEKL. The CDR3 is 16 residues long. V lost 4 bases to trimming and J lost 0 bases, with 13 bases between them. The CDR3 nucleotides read TGCGCCAGCAGCCCCTACAGGGACGCCTCTGGAAACACCATATATTTT. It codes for CASSPYRDASGNTIYF.

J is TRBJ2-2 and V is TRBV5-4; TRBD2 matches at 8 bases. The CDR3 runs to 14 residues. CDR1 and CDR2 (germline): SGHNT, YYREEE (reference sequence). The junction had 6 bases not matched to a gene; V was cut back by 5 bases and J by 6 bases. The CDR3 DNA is TGTGCCAGCAGGGGGACTAGTTCCGCCGGGGAGCTGTTTTTT. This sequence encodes CASRGTSSAGELFF.

The CDR3: CASRETSYEQYF. CDR3 coding DNA: TGCGCCAGCAGGGAGACCTCCTACGAGCAGTACTTC. The chain links TRBV10-2 to TRBJ2-7; unclear D gene. This CDR3 contains 12 residues. V gave up 6 bases and J gave up 0 bases, with 6 bases separating them. Germline CDR1 reads WSHSY; CDR2 reads SAAADI.

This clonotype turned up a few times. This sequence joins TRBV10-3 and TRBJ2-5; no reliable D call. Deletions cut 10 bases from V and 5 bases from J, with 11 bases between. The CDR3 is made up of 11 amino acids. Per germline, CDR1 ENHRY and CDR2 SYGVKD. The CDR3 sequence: CATRTGETQYF. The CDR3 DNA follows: TGTGCCACCCGGACCGGGGAGACCCAGTACTTC.

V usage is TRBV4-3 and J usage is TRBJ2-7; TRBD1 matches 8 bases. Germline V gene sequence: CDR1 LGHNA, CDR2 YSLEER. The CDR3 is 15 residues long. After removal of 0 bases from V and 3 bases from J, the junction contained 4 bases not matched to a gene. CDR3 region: CASSQDTRGHYEQYF. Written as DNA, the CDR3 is TGCGCCAGCAGCCAAGATACCAGGGGGCACTACGAGCAGTACTTC.

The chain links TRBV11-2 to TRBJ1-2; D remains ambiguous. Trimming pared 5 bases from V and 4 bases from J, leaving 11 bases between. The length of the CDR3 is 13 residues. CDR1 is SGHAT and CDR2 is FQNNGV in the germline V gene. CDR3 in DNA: TGTGCCAGCAGCCAACAGCAAACCTATGGCTACACCTTC. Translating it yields CASSQQQTYGYTF. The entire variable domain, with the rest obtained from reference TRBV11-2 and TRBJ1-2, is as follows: EAGVAQSPRYKIIEKRQSVAFWCNPISGHATLYWYQQILGQGPKLLIQFQNNGVVDDSQLPKDRFSAERLKGVDSTLKIQPAKLEDSAVYLCASSQQQTYGYTFGSGTRLTVV.